The T cell receptor beta chain described here comes from a study of cytomegalovirus exposure and HLA in healthy donors. Study-wide findings and caveats: As was reported, the HLA-A and HLA-B alleles of most subjects were accurately predicted from TCR beta sequences.

Germline-derived CDR1 and CDR2 are SGHAT and FQNNGV. J was trimmed by 5 bases and V by 4 bases; bases with no gene match: 4. This CDR3 contains 13 residues. PCR amplification relied on 60 Vbeta primers (plus 13 Jbeta primers). Clones were sequenced by immunoSEQ multiplex PCR, and TCRdb holds only the in-frame ones, with some missing. This table has 100,000 to 120,000 clones, just under 80% appearing once. On this clone itself: Antigen specificity is unknown.

The donors were healthy bone marrow donors. Nominal health characterized the donors when sampled, though unrecorded immune exposures were likely. The sequence was obtained from a man aged 25-45 years in good health and CMV-seronegative. Sequenced input: PBMCs. This chain uses TRBV11-2 with TRBJ1-2; 7 positions match TRBD1. Written as DNA, the CDR3 is TGTGCCAGCAGCTCAGGGACAGCGTATGGCTACACCTTC. Protein product: CASSSGTAYGYTF.